A single sample gave rise to the 27 T cell receptor beta chains below, sequenced in a study of immune cell composition in non-small cell lung cancer. Generated by immunoSEQ multiplex PCR, the TCRdb table keeps only in-frame clones and is missing some. The sample contains around 3,700 clones, 65% to 80% of which appear only once. Sequencing used lung tumor tissue. The receptors were gathered from a human donor with non-small cell lung cancer.

The rearrangement uses TRBV6-6 and TRBJ1-2; D may be TRBD1 (6 bases). V was trimmed by 8 bases and J by 10 bases, leaving 23 bases between them. The CDR3 extends over 14 amino acids. The germline gives CDR1 MNHNY, CDR2 SVGAGI (reference sequence). The CDR3 here is CASGSLWAGDNYTF. CDR3 in DNA: TGTGCCAGCGGATCCCTTTGGGCAGGGGACAACTACACCTTC.

In this sample, this clone turned up once. V and J are TRBV5-6 and TRBJ1-1, with D maybe TRBD1 (5 bases). The CDR3 contains 13 residues. Germline-derived CDR1 and CDR2 are SGHDT and YYEEEE. V lost 4 bases, J lost 8 bases, and 15 bases lay in between. The CDR3 is CASSPMGGGEAFF. CDR3 bases: TGTGCCAGCAGCCCGATGGGCGGGGGAGAAGCTTTCTTT.

CDR3 region: CASSPTGPNTEAFF. The CDR3 DNA follows: TGTGCCAGCAGTCCGACAGGGCCGAACACTGAAGCTTTCTTT. The rearrangement joins TRBV6-6 to TRBJ1-1; 7 nucleotides align to TRBD1. This CDR3 comprises 14 residues. Germline CDR1 MNHNY, CDR2 SVGAGI (reference sequence). V was clipped by 5 bases and J by 1 base; unmatched bases: 4.

The V call is TRBV11-2, the J call TRBJ2-1; D perhaps matches TRBD1 (5 bases). Trimming cost V 3 bases and J 9 bases, with 9 bases left between them. Per the germline V gene, CDR1 is SGHAT and CDR2 is FQNNGV. The CDR3 has 12 amino acids. In DNA form, the CDR3 reads TGTGCCAGCAGCTTCTTGGGGCGTGAGCAGTTCTTC. Translating it yields CASSFLGREQFF.

V is TRBV28 and J is TRBJ2-1; 9 bases map to TRBD1. This CDR3 comprises 15 residues. Germline lookup yields CDR1 MDHEN and CDR2 SYDVKM. The J segment lost 6 bases and the V segment lost 4 bases, leaving 7 bases of the junction unmatched. CDR3 DNA sequence: TGTGCCAGCAGTTCGCCCAGGACAGGGGCCAATGAGCAGTTCTTC. The encoded protein is CASSSPRTGANEQFF. The variable domain in full, with the rest retrieved from reference TRBV28 and TRBJ2-1, is DVKVTQSSRYLVKRTGEKVFLECVQDMDHENMFWYRQDPGLGLRLIYFSYDVKMKEKGDIPEGYSVSREKKERFSLILESASTNQTSMYLCASSSPRTGANEQFFGPGTRLTVL.

The gene calls are TRBV7-3 and TRBJ1-1; D is uncertain. The V and J ends lost 2 bases and 6 bases respectively, with 10 bases between them. The CDR3 has 13 residues. CDR1 is SGHTA and CDR2 is FQGTGA in the germline V gene. This CDR3 reads CASSLDTRAEAFF. CDR3 nucleotide sequence: TGTGCCAGCAGCTTAGATACGAGAGCTGAAGCTTTCTTT.

The chain recombines TRBV6-5 with TRBJ1-1; D call uncertain. The V gene lost 10 bases and the J gene lost 8 bases, with 11 bases spanning the gap. The V gene's germline CDR1 is MNHEY and CDR2 SVGAGI. The CDR3 consists of 10 residues. DNA for the CDR3: TGTGCCACGAGAACCACGGAAGCTTTCTTT. It yields the protein CATRTTEAFF.

The chain combines TRBV6-5 with TRBJ1-1; D is perhaps TRBD1 (6 bases). The CDR3 totals 15 residues. V was clipped by 2 bases and J by 1 base, with 11 bases between them. Per the germline V gene, CDR1 is MNHEY and CDR2 is SVGAGI. The CDR3 here is CASSYGVRGNTEAFF. The CDR3 coding sequence is TGTGCCAGCAGTTACGGGGTCAGGGGGAACACTGAAGCTTTCTTT.

The V call is TRBV11-2, the J call TRBJ2-7, with unresolved D. The CDR3 has 13 amino acids. With 3 bases removed from V and 1 base from J, the gap between germline ends came to 7 bases. CDR1 is SGHAT and CDR2 is FQNNGV in the germline V gene. CDR3 amino acids: CASSLTPSYEQYF. DNA of the CDR3: TGTGCCAGCAGCTTGACACCGTCCTACGAGCAGTACTTC.

The V call is TRBV5-6, the J call TRBJ1-2; 7 positions agree with TRBD1. V lost 4 bases, J lost 6 bases, and 6 bases stayed unmatched. The germline V gene has CDR1 SGHDT and CDR2 YYEEEE. The CDR3 extends over 13 amino acids. CDR3 in amino acids: CASSRTGEHGYTF. In DNA form, the CDR3 reads TGTGCCAGCAGCAGAACAGGGGAACATGGCTACACCTTC.

The chain has TRBV5-1 and TRBJ2-7; TRBD1 matches at 8 bases. Germline trimming cut 7 bases from V and 6 bases from J; bases unmatched to any gene: 15. CDR1 and CDR2 (germline): SGHRS, YFSETQ. The CDR3 consists of 15 residues. The CDR3 region has the DNA TGCGCCAGCGGCCATAGGACAGGGAAAACGGGCGAGCAGTACTTC. Encoded protein: CASGHRTGKTGEQYF.

This clone occurred a few times. The chain joins TRBV15 to TRBJ2-7; no clear D gene. The CDR3 consists of 13 residues. The germline gives CDR1 LNHNV, CDR2 YYDKDF (reference sequence). Trimming left V 0 bases short and J 9 bases short, with 12 bases between. The CDR3 nucleotides are TGTGCCACCAGCAGAGATCCAGGTCACGCGCAGTACTTC. Translated: CATSRDPGHAQYF.

The CDR3 protein is CASSIGGGSFNEQFF. The CDR3 region has the DNA TGTGCCAGTAGTATTGGGGGCGGGAGTTTTAATGAGCAGTTCTTC. The chain couples TRBV19 to TRBJ2-1; TRBD2 might be the D (7 bases). The CDR3 contains 15 residues. Trimming took off 3 bases at V and 7 bases at J, with 16 bases between the two ends. Germline V gene sequence: CDR1 LNHDA, CDR2 SQIVND (reference sequence).

Sample share makes this clone large (0.1 to 1%). The chain joins TRBV4-3 to TRBJ2-4; 8 positions agree with TRBD1. Germline V gives CDR1 LGHNA, CDR2 YSLEER. The J segment lost 9 bases and the V segment lost 4 bases, leaving 8 bases of the junction unmatched. This CDR3 is built from 14 residues. CDR3 nucleotides: TGCGCCAGCAGCCTCCTGACAGGGGATGGCATTCAGTACTTC. Its protein product is CASSLLTGDGIQYF.

V and J are TRBV10-3 and TRBJ2-5, with 10 bases aligning to TRBD1. The DNA end favors TRBJ2-7, so the J call may be wrong. Germline-derived CDR1 and CDR2 are ENHRY and SYGVKD. The CDR3 covers 14 residues. CDR3 residues: CAISAGQGDREQYF. For the CDR3, the DNA is TGTGCCATCAGTGCAGGACAGGGGGACCGCGAGCAGTACTTC.

The chain combines TRBV19 with TRBJ1-6; D remains ambiguous. The germline V and J ends were trimmed by 5 bases and 0 bases, with 5 bases remaining between them. CDR1 and CDR2 (germline): LNHDA, SQIVND (reference sequence). This CDR3 region has 14 residues. The CDR3 loop reads CASSLSSYNSPLHF. The CDR3 DNA is TGTGCCAGTAGTTTGAGCTCCTATAATTCACCCCTCCACTTT.

By proportion, this clone is large (0.1 to 1%). The V gene is TRBV7-4, the J gene TRBJ2-3; D is ambiguous. In germline, CDR1 is SGHVT, CDR2 SQSDAQ. Trimming stripped 7 bases from V and 5 bases from J, with 16 bases between. The CDR3 is made up of 14 amino acids. CDR3 residues: CASNLVVCRDTQYF. CDR3 nucleotide sequence: TGTGCCAGCAACCTCGTAGTATGTAGAGATACGCAGTATTTT.

The genes are TRBV2 and TRBJ2-1; D is unresolved. V was cut by 5 bases and J by 10 bases, with 12 bases left in between. The CDR3 extends over 12 amino acids. CDR1 SNHLY and CDR2 FYNNEI come from the germline V gene. CDR3 residues: CASSPSGLEQFF. The CDR3 nucleotides are TGTGCCAGCAGTCCTTCCGGGTTAGAGCAGTTCTTC.

The chain employs TRBV4-3 and TRBJ1-2; the D gene is possibly TRBD1 (5 bases). The V end lost 1 base, the J end lost 5 bases, and 17 bases lay between the germline ends. The CDR3 contains 16 residues. The germline CDR1 and CDR2 sequences are LGHNA and YSLEER. The CDR3: CASSQAQWGHGYGYTF. As DNA, the CDR3 is TGCGCCAGCAGCCAAGCCCAGTGGGGCCACGGGTATGGCTACACCTTC.

The chain carries TRBV15 and TRBJ2-2; D is uncertain. Germline V gene lookup returns CDR1 LNHNV and CDR2 YYDKDF (reference sequence). V lost 4 bases and J 4 bases, leaving 10 bases between the germline ends. This CDR3 region has 14 residues. The CDR3 sequence: CATSTDWATGELFF. The CDR3 bases are TGTGCCACCAGCACAGACTGGGCCACCGGGGAGCTGTTTTTT.

J is TRBJ1-5 and V is TRBV19, with TRBD1 identical over 11 bases. Germline values: CDR1 LNHDA, CDR2 SQIVND (reference sequence). V dropped 5 bases and J dropped 6; count of bases not matched to a gene: 3. CDR3 length: 14 amino acids. DNA of the CDR3: TGTGCCAGTAGTTCCGGGACAGGGGGTCAGCCCCAGCATTTT. Translation: CASSSGTGGQPQHF.

The chain carries TRBV28 and TRBJ2-7; 7 nucleotides align to TRBD1. J gave up 3 bases and V 5 bases, and 4 bases lay outside the gene matches. Germline lookup yields CDR1 MDHEN and CDR2 SYDVKM. The CDR3 consists of 13 residues. The CDR3 region has the DNA TGTGCCAGCAGTACAGGGGCTGACTACGAGCAGTACTTC. Its protein product is CASSTGADYEQYF.

The J gene is TRBJ2-7, the V gene TRBV7-2; 12 nucleotides agree with TRBD2. The V segment lost 6 bases and the J segment 7 bases; nucleotides outside the gene matches: 7. Germline CDR1 SGHTA, CDR2 FQGNSA. The CDR3 runs to 14 residues. The CDR3 loop is CASSILAGGGEQYF. CDR3 nucleotide sequence: TGTGCCAGCAGTATACTAGCGGGAGGCGGGGAGCAGTACTTC.

In this sample, this clone turned up a few times. This rearrangement joins TRBV5-1 to TRBJ2-6; tentative D call: TRBD1 (6 bases). Germline V gene sequence: CDR1 SGHRS, CDR2 YFSETQ. The CDR3 has 17 amino acids. V lost 4 bases, J lost 0 bases, and 14 bases lay in between. The CDR3 loop is CASSTGISSSGANVLTF. CDR3 nucleotides: TGCGCCAGCAGCACAGGGATATCCAGCTCTGGGGCCAACGTCCTGACTTTC.

The gene calls are TRBV28 and TRBJ2-2, with 9 bases identical to TRBD2. After removal of 5 bases from V and 5 bases from J, the junction contained 6 bases not matched to a gene. The CDR3 has 15 residues. Germline V lookup: CDR1 MDHEN, CDR2 SYDVKM. Written as DNA, the CDR3 is TGTGCCAGCAGTCCAGGACTAGCGAGGACCGGGGAGCTGTTTTTT. It translates to CASSPGLARTGELFF.

This chain joins TRBV4-3 and TRBJ2-1; D gene uncertain. This CDR3 region has 16 residues. The germline gives CDR1 LGHNA, CDR2 YSLEER. Trimming took off 0 bases at V and 1 base at J, with 10 bases between the two ends. Here the CDR3 DNA reads TGCGCCAGCAGCCAAGAGGCCGCGGTTTCCTACAATGAGCAGTTCTTC. Residues: CASSQEAAVSYNEQFF.

This clone has only a few counts. J is TRBJ2-7 and V is TRBV7-7, with D possibly being TRBD1 (6 bases). Germline loops: CDR1 SSHAT, CDR2 FNYEAQ (reference sequence). Trimming removed 2 bases at V and 4 bases at J, with 12 bases between. This CDR3 spans 14 amino acids. CDR3: CASSLIQGSYEQYF. CDR3 nucleotides: TGTGCCAGCAGCTTAATACAGGGAAGTTACGAGCAGTACTTC.